This T cell receptor beta chain was found in a study of identical twins. Study-level points and caveats: For out-of-frame beta sequences, excess twin sharing was weaker. Conclusions relied on cross-sectional statistical analysis, not following the same donors. Cord blood beta clonotypes present at high abundance carried fewer insertions; no such pattern appeared in memory repertoires.

TCRdb re-analysed the 5' RACE reads in MiXCR, keeping a single row per CDR3 protein. The data contain 200,000 to 250,000 distinct CDR3 sequences, more than 9.5% of them seen just once; the ten biggest clones take up more than 3.5%. Trimming stripped 10 bases from V and 5 bases from J, with 17 bases between. The CDR3 totals 13 residues. CDR1 MNHNS and CDR2 SASEGT come from the germline V gene. With respect to this clonotype: Its antigen is unidentified.

Healthy Caucasians provided all donations. The same data also contributed to another study, on yellow fever vaccine responses in identical twins.

The sample taken for sequencing was memory (CD45RO+) T cells sorted from blood. The origin of this receptor is a young woman in good health. The chain uses TRBV6-1 and TRBJ1-1; the D is unclear. CDR3 protein: CATYRGLGTEAFF. The DNA for the CDR3 is TGTGCCACGTACCGAGGGTTGGGGACTGAAGCTTTCTTT.